This TCR beta chain originates from a study of T cells in localized non-small cell lung cancer. Study conclusions and caveats: Measurement of T cell clonality placed uninvolved adjacent lung highest, above the level in tumor.

Germline V CDR1 and CDR2: SGHNT, YENEEA. This CDR3 has 15 residues. V gave up 5 bases and J gave up 7 bases, with 18 bases separating them. Profiling relied on immunoSEQ multiplex PCR, and the TCRdb table lists in-frame clones only, not all of them. The sample has about 1,500 clones, around 30% seen once; the top ten hold about 21%. On this clone: Antigen specificity is unknown.

The sequenced sample was normal lung tissue next to the tumor, obtained before any cancer treatment. V usage is TRBV11-3 and J usage is TRBJ2-1, with D possibly being TRBD2 (7 bases). This TCR derives from a male donor older than 55 with stage I squamous cell lung carcinoma. CDR3 bases: TGTGCCAGCAGCCCTACTAGCGAGGGGGGAAATGAGCAGTTCTTC. Encoded protein: CASSPTSEGGNEQFF.